This paragraph reports one T cell receptor (beta chain). This specimen comes from a study of T cells in Graves' hyperthyroidism and ophthalmopathy. Regions amplified from RNA transcripts were the TCR beta CDR3 regions. TCR CDR3 underwent first-round RT-PCR with the HTBI primer set. Each CDR3 protein gets one entry after TCRdb re-called the multiplex PCR reads with MiXCR. This table holds hundreds of thousands of distinct CDR3 sequences, about 45% found once. Diagnoses rested on clinical symptoms, serum thyroxine and TRAb, thyroid ultrasound and orbital computed tomography. The sample taken for sequencing was peripheral blood or thyroid tissue (not recorded which). This TCR was sampled from an adult man with Graves' disease, either hyperthyroidism or ophthalmopathy (not recorded which).

The CDR3 DNA reads as TGCAGTGCTAGACCGCTCAGGGGGTCTGCGGACGAGCAGTACTTC. This sequence encodes CSARPLRGSADEQYF. The V gene is TRBV20-1, the J gene TRBJ2-7; TRBD1 aligns across 7 bases. The V segment lost 2 bases and the J segment 5 bases; nucleotides outside the gene matches: 12. Germline assignment: CDR1 DFQATT and CDR2 SNEGSKA (reference sequence). This CDR3 is 15 amino acids long.